The present TCR beta chain was sequenced within a study of cytomegalovirus exposure and HLA in healthy donors. Across the whole study: In terms of ancestry, the Caucasian-associated cluster contained about four fifths of the approximately 400 genotyped donors. Study outcomes and limitations: Some V segments, TRBV6-2 and TRBV6-3 among them, were indistinguishable and were therefore excluded. Despite most TCR sequences being rare, some public TCRs occurred in many donors. CMV antigen specificity was confirmed in vitro for three CMV-associated chains.

This CDR3 region has 14 residues. V gave up 1 base and J gave up 7 bases, with 13 bases separating them. The germline gives CDR1 MDHEN, CDR2 SYDVKM. The PCR was carried out with 60 Vbeta primers and 13 Jbeta primers. Here immunoSEQ multiplex PCR was the method, and the copy in TCRdb shows in-frame clones only, minus some. The sample records 150,000 to 200,000 clones, about four fifths being singletons. This clone was observed a single time. The antigen is not known. Sequencing was carried out using PBMCs. This receptor was obtained from a man between 18 and 35 years old in good health and CMV-seronegative. The chain has TRBV28 and TRBJ1-2; D not certain. CDR3 coding DNA: TGTGCCAGCAGTTTATTATCGGCCTCGGGTGGCTACACCTTC. This encodes CASSLLSASGGYTF.